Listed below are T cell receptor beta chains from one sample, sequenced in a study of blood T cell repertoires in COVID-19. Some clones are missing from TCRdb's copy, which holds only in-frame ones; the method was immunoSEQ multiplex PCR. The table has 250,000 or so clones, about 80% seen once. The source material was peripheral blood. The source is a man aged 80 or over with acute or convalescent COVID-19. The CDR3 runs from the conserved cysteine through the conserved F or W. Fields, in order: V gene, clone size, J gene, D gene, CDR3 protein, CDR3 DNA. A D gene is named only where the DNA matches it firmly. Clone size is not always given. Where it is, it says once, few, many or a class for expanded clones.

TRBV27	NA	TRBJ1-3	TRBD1	CASRPSGGLGGNTIYF	TGTGCCAGCAGACCCTCAGGGGGCTTAGGTGGAAACACCATATATTTT
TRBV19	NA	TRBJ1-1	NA	CASRAGRKNTEAFF	TGTGCCAGTAGGGCGGGACGGAAGAACACTGAAGCTTTCTTT
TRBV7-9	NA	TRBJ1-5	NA	CASSLGGGSNQPQHF	TGTGCCAGCAGCTTGGGGGGAGGGAGCAATCAGCCCCAGCATTTT
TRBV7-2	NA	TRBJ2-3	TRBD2	CASSQWLAESGQYF	TGTGCCAGCAGCCAGTGGCTAGCGGAGAGTGGGCAGTATTTT
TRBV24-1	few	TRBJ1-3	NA	CATRTNRESGNTIYF	TGTGCCACCAGGACGAACAGGGAATCAGGAAACACCATATATTTT
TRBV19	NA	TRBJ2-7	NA	CASIGGGSTYEQYF	TGTGCCAGTATAGGAGGAGGCAGCACCTACGAGCAGTACTTC
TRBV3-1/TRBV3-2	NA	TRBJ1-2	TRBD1	CASSHPKGAVNYGYTF	TGTGCCAGCAGCCACCCGAAGGGGGCGGTGAACTATGGCTACACCTTC
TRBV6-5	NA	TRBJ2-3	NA	CASSYSPRGGTDTQYF	TGTGCCAGCAGTTACTCACCGCGGGGTGGTACAGATACGCAGTATTTT
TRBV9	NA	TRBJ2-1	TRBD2	CASRGLAESEQFF	TGTGCCAGCAGGGGACTAGCGGAGAGTGAGCAGTTCTTC
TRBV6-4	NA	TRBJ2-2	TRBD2	CASSDSSRGAGELFF	TGTGCCAGCAGTGACTCGAGCCGGGGGGCCGGGGAGCTGTTTTTT
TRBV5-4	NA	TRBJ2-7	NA	CASSHRQATYEQYF	TGTGCCAGCAGCCATAGACAGGCCACCTACGAGCAGTACTTC
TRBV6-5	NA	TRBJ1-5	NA	CASSYSGGRAPQHF	TGTGCCAGCAGTTACTCGGGGGGGAGGGCGCCCCAGCATTTT
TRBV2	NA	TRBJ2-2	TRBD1	CASRGRTGGTGELFF	TGTGCCAGCAGGGGTAGGACAGGGGGCACCGGGGAGCTGTTTTTT
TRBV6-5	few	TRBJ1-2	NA	CASSYGQGSIYGYTF	TGTGCCAGCAGTTACGGGCAGGGTTCCATCTATGGCTACACCTTC
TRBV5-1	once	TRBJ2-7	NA	CASSPRWGGSSYEQYF	TGCGCCAGCAGCCCACGGTGGGGCGGAAGCTCCTACGAGCAGTACTTC
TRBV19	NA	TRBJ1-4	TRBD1	CASSPDRGVGEKLFF	TGTGCCAGTAGCCCAGACAGGGGAGTTGGAGAAAAACTGTTTTTT
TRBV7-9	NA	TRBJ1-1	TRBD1	CASSRQGATEAFF	TGTGCCAGCAGCCGACAGGGCGCTACTGAAGCTTTCTTT
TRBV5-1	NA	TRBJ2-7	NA	CASARQGPSYEQYF	TGCGCCTCCGCCAGGCAGGGTCCGTCCTACGAGCAGTACTTC
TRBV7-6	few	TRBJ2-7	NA	CASSLLEGGSYEQYF	TGTGCCAGCAGCCTCCTCGAAGGCGGATCCTACGAGCAGTACTTC
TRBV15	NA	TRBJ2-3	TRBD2	CATSRGRAGDGDTQYF	TGTGCCACCAGCAGAGGCCGGGCGGGAGATGGGGATACGCAGTATTTT
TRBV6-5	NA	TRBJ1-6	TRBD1	CASRGQYNSPLHF	TGTGCCAGCAGGGGACAGTATAATTCACCCCTCCACTTT
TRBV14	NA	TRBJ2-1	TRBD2	CASSQGTSGSGEQFF	TGTGCCAGCAGCCAAGGGACTAGCGGGAGTGGTGAGCAGTTCTTC
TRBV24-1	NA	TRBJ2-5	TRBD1	CATSDRDSHRGTQYF	TGTGCCACCAGTGACCGGGACAGCCACAGGGGGACCCAGTACTTC
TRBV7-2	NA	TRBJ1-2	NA	CASSADSLGGYTF	TGTGCCAGCAGCGCAGACAGTTTAGGTGGCTACACCTTC
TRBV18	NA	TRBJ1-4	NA	CASSPQGVATNEKLFF	TGTGCCAGCTCACCCCAGGGTGTTGCAACTAATGAAAAACTGTTTTTT
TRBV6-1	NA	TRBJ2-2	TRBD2	CASSDRGLAGGHTGELFF	TGTGCCAGCAGTGACCGCGGCTTAGCGGGAGGGCATACCGGGGAGCTGTTTTTT
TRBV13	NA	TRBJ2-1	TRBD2	CASSLGLAGGNEQFF	TGTGCCAGCAGCTTGGGACTAGCGGGGGGAAATGAGCAGTTCTTC
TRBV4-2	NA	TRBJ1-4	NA	CASSQDRGVNEKLFF	TGTGCCAGCAGCCAAGATCGGGGTGTCAATGAAAAACTGTTTTTT
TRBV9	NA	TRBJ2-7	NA	CASSPGQTNEQYF	TGTGCCAGCAGCCCCGGACAGACCAACGAGCAGTACTTC
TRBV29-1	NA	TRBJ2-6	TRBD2	CSVTGEGTNVLTF	TGCAGCGTTACGGGGGAGGGAACCAACGTCCTGACTTTC